A single sample is the source of the 17 T cell receptor beta chains below, sequenced in a study of cytomegalovirus exposure and HLA in healthy donors (dated by TCRdb to the late 2010s). The protocol used for the library was the immunoSEQ multiplex PCR assay. The multiplex PCR relied on a mix of 60 forward primers for TCR Vbeta segments and 13 reverse primers for TCR Jbeta segments. In TCRdb, the immuneACCESS table is reduced to in-frame sequences with V and J assigned. These tables do not hold every clone; where another copy was compared, an unresolved V gene accounts for under half, and the others remain unexplained. The sample records 150,000 to 200,000 clones, roughly 71% of which are singletons. The top ten constitute roughly 7.5% of the sample. The sample consisted of PBMCs. These receptors came from a male donor in good health and CMV-seropositive.

The chain links TRBV6-6 to TRBJ1-1, with D unresolved. CDR3 length equals 12 residues. V lost 0 bases to trimming and J lost 5 bases, with 4 bases between them. CDR1 is MNHNY, CDR2 SVGAGI, per germline (reference sequence). The CDR3 region is CASSYSRTEAFF. The CDR3 DNA reads as TGTGCCAGCAGTTACTCGAGGACTGAAGCTTTCTTT.

As to this clone: One end of the junction is discordant with germline, which a read error may explain. The genes are TRBV7-9 and TRBJ2-7, with D unclear. The length of the CDR3 is 14 residues. Germline V gene data show CDR1 as SEHNR and CDR2 as FQNEAQ (reference sequence). The CDR3 sequence is CASSIGSSAYERYF. The CDR3 DNA reads as TGTGCCAGCAGCATCGGGTCCAGCGCCTACGAGCGGTACTTC.

This chain links TRBV5-1 with TRBJ2-1, with D maybe TRBD2 (6 bases). V was shortened by 4 bases and J by 9 bases, with 17 bases between the two germline ends. The CDR3 contains 14 residues. Looked up from germline, CDR1 is SGHRS and CDR2 is YFSETQ. CDR3 nucleotide sequence: TGCGCCAGCAGCCTGGAGGAGGGTAGGGGTGAGCAGTTCTTC. Amino acid sequence: CASSLEEGRGEQFF.

This clone appeared once. The CDR3: CASSLGLAGTYNEQFF. The CDR3 DNA is TGCGCCAGCAGCCTGGGACTAGCGGGGACCTACAATGAGCAGTTCTTC. The chain recombines TRBV5-1 with TRBJ2-1, with 13 bases lining up with TRBD2. V trimming: 4 bases; J trimming: 2 bases; junction bases outside the gene matches: 3. This CDR3 has 16 amino acids. Germline V CDR1 and CDR2: SGHRS, YFSETQ. Looking up the rest from reference TRBV5-1 and TRBJ2-1 gives the full variable domain: KAGVTQTPRYLIKTRGQQVTLSCSPISGHRSVSWYQQTPGQGLQFLFEYFSETQRNKGNFPGRFSGRQFSNSRSEMNVSTLELGDSALYLCASSLGLAGTYNEQFFGPGTRLTVL.

This chain joins TRBV5-3 and TRBJ1-3; 10 bases line up with TRBD1. TRBV5-3 is marked as an open reading frame, function uncertain. With 0 bases clipped from V and 4 bases from J, the junction kept 13 bases outside the gene matches. CDR3 length: 19 amino acids. CDR3 residues: CARSLVGTGARGLGNTIYF. Written as DNA, the CDR3 is TGTGCCAGAAGCTTGGTAGGGACAGGGGCTCGTGGTTTGGGAAACACCATATATTTT.

The chain combines TRBV6-5 with TRBJ1-1, with 7 bases lining up with TRBD1. Germline loops: CDR1 MNHEY, CDR2 SVGAGI. Germline trimming cut 5 bases from V and 5 bases from J; bases unmatched to any gene: 8. This CDR3 contains 14 residues. The CDR3 sequence: CASSDAGGWTEAFF. The DNA for the CDR3 is TGTGCCAGCAGTGACGCAGGGGGTTGGACTGAAGCTTTCTTT.

The rearrangement links TRBV2 to TRBJ2-1; no definite D call. V shed 2 bases and J shed 5 bases, with 4 bases lying between them. Looked up from germline, CDR1 is SNHLY and CDR2 is FYNNEI. The CDR3 loop spans 12 amino acids. Here the CDR3 DNA reads TGTGCCAGCAGTGAATTTAACAATGAGCAGTTCTTC. Amino acids: CASSEFNNEQFF. The full variable domain, in which reference TRBV2 and TRBJ2-1 provide the parts outside the CDR3, is EPEVTQTPSHQVTQMGQEVILRCVPISNHLYFYWYRQILGQKVEFLVSFYNNEISEKSEIFDDQFSVERPDGSNFTLKIRSTKLEDSAMYFCASSEFNNEQFFGPGTRLTVL.

This clone was counted a single time. The J gene is TRBJ1-3, the V gene TRBV2; 7 bases agree with TRBD1. The ends lost 6 bases at V and 0 bases at J; junction bases unmatched: 14. Germline V gene sequence: CDR1 SNHLY, CDR2 FYNNEI. CDR3 length equals 18 residues. The CDR3 loop is CASRQLADRISSGNTIYF. The CDR3 nucleotides are TGTGCCAGCAGGCAACTTGCGGACAGGATCAGCTCTGGAAACACCATATATTTT.

This rearrangement joins TRBV5-4 to TRBJ2-7, with D hard to call. Trimming removed 2 bases at V and 5 bases at J, with 5 bases between. CDR1 SGHNT and CDR2 YYREEE come from the germline V gene (reference sequence). The CDR3 length is 11 residues. The CDR3 reads CASSFGDEQYF. CDR3 nucleotide sequence: TGTGCCAGCAGCTTCGGTGACGAGCAGTACTTC.

V is TRBV19 and J is TRBJ1-6, with TRBD1 matching over 8 bases. V lost 5 bases to trimming and J lost 4 bases; unmatched junction nucleotides: 4. This CDR3 has 15 amino acids. Germline CDR1 and CDR2: LNHDA and SQIVND (reference sequence). The CDR3 DNA reads as TGTGCCAGTAGTGGGACAGGAGATTATAATTCACCCCTCCACTTT. Its protein product is CASSGTGDYNSPLHF.

J is TRBJ2-2 and V is TRBV2; TRBD2 aligns across 10 bases. The CDR3 spans 17 residues. CDR1 is SNHLY, CDR2 FYNNEI, per germline. J lost 2 bases, V lost 4 bases, and 7 bases had no gene match. The CDR3 DNA reads TGTGCCAGCAGTGGTTCTAGCGGGGGAGATAACACCGGGGAGCTGTTTTTT. Its translation is CASSGSSGGDNTGELFF. The full variable domain, completed using reference TRBV2 and TRBJ2-2, is EPEVTQTPSHQVTQMGQEVILRCVPISNHLYFYWYRQILGQKVEFLVSFYNNEISEKSEIFDDQFSVERPDGSNFTLKIRSTKLEDSAMYFCASSGSSGGDNTGELFFGEGSRLTVL.

This chain joins TRBV5-6 and TRBJ1-1, with a weak D call TRBD1 (5 bases). There are 12 residues in the CDR3. Germline V gene sequence: CDR1 SGHDT, CDR2 YYEEEE. The V gene lost 5 bases and the J gene lost 8 bases, with 13 bases spanning the gap. CDR3 nucleotides: TGTGCCAGCAGGTGGGGGACTGCGGAAGCTTTCTTT. Protein: CASRWGTAEAFF.

The table lists this clone with a few counts. The chain is built from TRBV19 and TRBJ1-5; D gene uncertain. The V gene's germline CDR1 is LNHDA and CDR2 SQIVND (reference sequence). The CDR3 totals 14 residues. Trimming cost V 5 bases and J 0 bases, with 8 bases left between them. The CDR3 DNA reads as TGTGCCAGTAGTCGAGAGTCTAGCAATCAGCCCCAGCATTTT. Its protein product is CASSRESSNQPQHF. Looking up the rest from reference TRBV19 and TRBJ1-5 gives the full variable domain: DGGITQSPKYLFRKEGQNVTLSCEQNLNHDAMYWYRQDPGQGLRLIYYSQIVNDFQKGDIAEGYSVSREKKESFPLTVTSAQKNPTAFYLCASSRESSNQPQHFGDGTRLSIL.

The chain is built from TRBV6-5 and TRBJ1-1; 7 bases agree with TRBD1. Germline-derived CDR1 and CDR2 are MNHEY and SVGAGI. V lost 0 bases to trimming and J lost 0 bases; unmatched junction nucleotides: 4. CDR3 length equals 16 residues. CDR3 in amino acids: CASSYSRGPMNTEAFF. The CDR3 nucleotides are TGTGCCAGCAGTTACTCTAGGGGGCCAATGAACACTGAAGCTTTCTTT.

This clone has a handful of counts. This chain links TRBV19 with TRBJ2-2; TRBD2 might be the D (5 bases). Germline values: CDR1 LNHDA, CDR2 SQIVND (reference sequence). This CDR3 has 15 residues. The V and J ends lost 7 bases and 1 base respectively, with 13 bases between them. DNA of the CDR3: TGTGCCAGTACGTACGGGGTAGAGAACACCGGGGAGCTGTTTTTT. It is translated as CASTYGVENTGELFF.

This chain links TRBV19 with TRBJ2-2, with D perhaps matching TRBD1 (6 bases). The CDR3 length is 16 residues. Germline values: CDR1 LNHDA, CDR2 SQIVND (reference sequence). V was trimmed by 3 bases and J by 0 bases, leaving 11 bases between them. The CDR3 is CASSILGTTNTGELFF. As DNA, the CDR3 is TGTGCCAGTAGTATCCTTGGGACAACGAACACCGGGGAGCTGTTTTTT.

V and J are TRBV10-3 and TRBJ2-2; perhaps TRBD1 as D (5 bases). The V gene's germline CDR1 is ENHRY and CDR2 SYGVKD. The CDR3 runs 16 residues. The ends were cut back, 0 bases at V and 1 base at J, with 9 bases in the middle. The CDR3 loop reads CAISESQGENTGELFF. CDR3 in DNA: TGTGCCATCAGTGAGTCGCAGGGCGAGAACACCGGGGAGCTGTTTTTT.